This is a list of T cell receptor beta chains from one sample in a study of blood T cell repertoires in COVID-19. Assay: immunoSEQ multiplex PCR; the TCRdb copy retains only in-frame clones and omits some. The repertoire consists of approximately 120,000 clones, with 60% to 85% occurring once and the leading ten covering approximately 4.3%. Input material: peripheral blood. These receptors came from a human donor in a cohort sampled during active or convalescent COVID-19. Each CDR3 is given with its conserved first and last residue. The order of the fields is V gene, D gene, clone size, CDR3 length, J gene, CDR3 protein, CDR3 DNA. D genes are given only for firm matches. Clone sizes are given selectively: once, few, many, or a class where the clone is expanded.

TRBV7-8	TRBD2	.	15	TRBJ2-2	CASSLVRGDTGELFF	TGTGCCAGCAGCTTAGTGCGGGGGGACACCGGGGAGCTGTTTTTT
TRBV27	.	.	17	TRBJ1-2	CASSFSTGGYRTYGYTF	TGTGCCAGCAGTTTCAGCACAGGTGGATATCGCACCTATGGCTACACCTTC
TRBV30	TRBD1	.	18	TRBJ1-3	CAWRAVPGQSPVGNTIYF	TGTGCCTGGAGGGCCGTCCCGGGACAGTCTCCAGTTGGAAACACCATATATTTT
TRBV7-3	.	few	15	TRBJ2-1	CASSPLGSSYNEQFF	TGTGCCAGCAGCCCCCTGGGCAGCTCCTACAATGAGCAGTTCTTC
TRBV7-9	.	.	17	TRBJ1-5	CASSLGRGTFSNQPQHF	TGTGCCAGCAGCTTAGGTCGAGGTACTTTTAGCAATCAGCCCCAGCATTTT
TRBV4-3	.	.	14	TRBJ2-3	CASSPGFSTDTQYF	TGCGCCAGCAGCCCAGGCTTTAGCACAGATACGCAGTATTTT
TRBV10-1	TRBD1	.	15	TRBJ2-1	CASSGGTGVYNEQFF	TGCGCCAGCAGTGGTGGGACAGGGGTATACAATGAGCAGTTCTTC
TRBV4-3	.	.	16	TRBJ1-4	CASSQEYRGLREKLFF	TGCGCCAGCAGCCAAGAATACCGGGGGTTGAGGGAAAAACTGTTTTTT
TRBV19	.	.	11	TRBJ2-1	CASSIGLKQFF	TGTGCCAGTAGTATAGGACTAAAGCAGTTCTTC
TRBV11-1	TRBD1	few	14	TRBJ2-1	CASSLGQEYNEQFF	TGTGCCAGCAGCCTCGGACAGGAGTACAATGAGCAGTTCTTC
TRBV5-5	TRBD1	.	14	TRBJ1-5	CASSLRTGLQPQHF	TGTGCCAGCAGCTTGAGGACAGGGCTTCAGCCCCAGCATTTT
TRBV25-1	TRBD2	.	16	TRBJ2-1	CASSEELAGVGNEQFF	TGTGCCAGCAGTGAAGAATTAGCGGGAGTGGGCAATGAGCAGTTCTTC